This T cell receptor beta chain was profiled in a study of control samples from healthy donors and cancer patients. Assay used: immunoSEQ multiplex PCR; TCRdb lists only in-frame clones, some missing. The table includes over 100,000 clones, around 90% detected once. V lost 10 bases, J lost 8 bases, and 21 bases lay in between. This CDR3 contains 14 residues. Germline V gives CDR1 MNHEY, CDR2 SVGAGI. The receptor was isolated from a man aged 40-49 years in good health. The V and J genes are TRBV6-5 and TRBJ1-3; TRBD1 is a possible D gene (6 bases). Material for sequencing was blood. Here the CDR3 reads CATGRRGNKDTIYF. In DNA, the CDR3 is TGTGCCACGGGCCGAAGGGGGAACAAGGACACCATATATTTT.